This T cell receptor (beta chain) was profiled in a study of T cells in Graves' hyperthyroidism and ophthalmopathy. Regarding the study as a whole: Blood also carried most thyroid clonotypes expanded above 0.001. Researchers report that a 13 V-J model separated ophthalmopathy from stable hyperthyroidism.

Pregnant or lactating patients were excluded, as were those with uncontrolled infection or other autoimmune disease. In the case of this clonotype: The target antigen is unknown. This may come from a read error, since a much larger clone is one base off. It is likely a read error, because the conserved phenylalanine at the end of the CDR3 is missing.

Authors of the study amplified TCR beta CDR3 regions from RNA transcripts. The HTBI primer set served for first-round RT-PCR of the TCR CDR3. TCRdb independently ran MiXCR on the multiplex PCR reads; one entry per CDR3 protein. In the table there are approximately 590,000 distinct CDR3 sequences, 15% to 19% of which are singletons. Material for sequencing was blood. This clonotype was sampled from a woman in her 30s with Graves' hyperthyroidism.

The CDR3: CASAQGANEKLFL. The CDR3 DNA reads TGTGCCTCTGCCCAGGGCGCTAATGAAAAACTGTTTCTT. This chain links TRBV18 with TRBJ1-4; D may be TRBD1 (5 bases). The CDR3 loop spans 13 amino acids. V dropped 11 bases and J dropped 3 bases, with 13 bases sitting between them. Germline V gene lookup returns CDR1 KGHSH and CDR2 LQKENI.